This T cell receptor beta chain was captured in a study of blood T cell repertoires in COVID-19. About the study: Acute-phase and convalescent COVID-19 samples originated in the United States, Italy and Spain. The cDNA or gDNA used as material had been derived from T cells, B-cell-depleted T cells, or PBMCs.

Original handling: Reference gene primer amplification in the assay estimated nucleated cell counts. TCRdb's table, derived via immunoSEQ multiplex PCR, lists solely in-frame clones and lacks some. V, J and clone size are those of that table, while D and trimming were read from the DNA. The sample lists more than 90,000 clones; 70% to 85% were seen once. V dropped 0 bases and J dropped 8; count of bases not matched to a gene: 8. The germline V gene encodes CDR1 SGHRS and CDR2 YFSETQ. The CDR3 length is 16 residues. The receptor was derived from a man between 45 and 60 years old with acute or convalescent COVID-19. The rearrangement joins TRBV5-1 to TRBJ1-4; 9 nucleotides match TRBD1. Source material: peripheral blood. For the CDR3, the DNA is TGCGCCAGCAGCTTGGACAGGGGGCGCGGAGAGGAAAAACTGTTTTTT. This gives the protein CASSLDRGRGEEKLFF.